The clone carrying this T cell receptor beta chain appeared a few times. Per the study methods: Amplification from reference gene primers served as the basis for estimated nucleated cell counts. Sequencing was performed with immunoSEQ multiplex PCR; in TCRdb, only in-frame clones are kept and a portion is missing. V, J and clone size are those of that table, while D and trimming were read from the DNA. The table lists hundreds of thousands of clones, around 90% of them singletons, with about 6.3% in the top ten. Deletions cut 6 bases from V and 13 bases from J, with 19 bases between. In germline, CDR1 is SGHNT, CDR2 YENEEA. The CDR3 contains 13 residues. This entry comes from a study of blood T cell repertoires in COVID-19. Study as a whole: T cells, B-cell-depleted T cells, or PBMCs provided the cDNA or gDNA that served as material.

This TCR was sampled from a man in his fifties or sixties who had recovered from COVID-19. The sequencing input was peripheral blood. The chain employs TRBV11-3 and TRBJ2-1, with D tentatively TRBD1 (5 bases). The CDR3 bases are TGTGCCAGCAGTCAAACGGACAATCAGGGCCAGTTCTTC. Protein sequence: CASSQTDNQGQFF.